This T cell receptor (beta chain) appears in the sequencing data of a study of Siglec-9 on CD8 T cells in melanoma (dated by TCRdb to about 2019). Regarding the research as a whole: The study examined the expression of Siglec-9 on CD8+ T cells and how Siglec-9 regulates T cells within the melanoma tumor microenvironment. Findings and caveats that apply to the study as a whole: An effector memory CD8+ T-cell subset that appeared to accumulate within melanoma tumors was reported to be marked and regulated by Siglec-9.

About this clone itself: Its antigen remains undetermined. Base-call qualities are not available, and no considerably larger clone is one nucleotide away.

CDR1 SNHLY and CDR2 FYNNEI were looked up in the germline V gene. The CDR3 has 16 amino acids, counting the end cysteine and phenylalanine. Only CDR3 DNA remains: 48 bases, in frame from the first base. Trimming at the junction amounts to 3 bases on V and 2 bases on J, and the germline ends lie 14 bases apart. The protocol used for the library was the immunoSEQ multiplex PCR assay. This immuneACCESS table, as held by TCRdb, lists in-frame sequences with V and J called but not all clones. Of the missing ones, under half trace to an unresolved V gene in checked studies; the others have no known cause. Within this sample are around 29,000 clones, with 75% to 85% of them counted one time only. Together, the top ten hold 5.8% of the sample.

This receptor was identified in a human donor in good health. Recombination joined TRBV2 with TRBJ1-5; the D gene is unclear. Material: Siglec-9- CD8+ T cells sorted from blood. Read against the paper, the sample's cell subset or site label means: CD8 T cells lacking Siglec-9. The CDR3 region has the sequence CASSDSHLGGNQPQHF. The sequence in DNA is TGTGCCAGCAGTGATTCCCACCTTGGGGGCAATCAGCCCCAGCATTTT. The CDR3, completed at both ends by the reference TRBV2 and TRBJ1-5 genes, gives the full variable domain EPEVTQTPSHQVTQMGQEVILRCVPISNHLYFYWYRQILGQKVEFLVSFYNNEISEKSEIFDDQFSVERPDGSNFTLKIRSTKLEDSAMYFCASSDSHLGGNQPQHFGDGTRLSIL.